The sequence of this TCR beta chain was determined in a study of blood T cells in healthy people across ages (dated by TCRdb to the mid-2010s). As for the study more broadly: In model experiments, template switching captured about one uniquely barcoded TCR beta cDNA molecule for every two T cells. Four age groups were formed from the donors: young (average approximately 16 years), middle-aged (approximately 39), aged (around 62) and long-lived (about 75). Two additional independent replicas of 1 million unique cDNA reads from the same blood draw were analyzed for two donors (one aged 18 to 30 and one aged 80 or older). To avoid experimental bias, donors of different ages were spread randomly across the sequencing lanes. To track age-related changes in TCR beta repertoire diversity, the study relied on deep sequencing normalized with unique cDNA molecular identifiers. The full study reports these points: Bulk unsorted PBMC profiling prevented conclusive comparison of naive and antigen-experienced compartments. The CMV infection status of donors was not known, potentially confounding age-related changes in expanded clonotypes. Compared with the aged group, the long-lived group had more naive CD4+ T cells, fewer expanded clones and increased TCR diversity, suggesting age selection. Observed TCR beta diversity per million T cells fell roughly linearly with age, and a significant reduction was already apparent by age around 40. A strong correlation was found between observed TCR beta diversity and the percentage of naive T cells measured by flow cytometry. Estimates of total diversity from one million sequenced T cells were regarded as lower bounds and underestimates.

Turning to this clonotype: Its antigen is unknown. No base-level quality is on record; no much larger clone is a single base apart.

Library construction relied on 5' RACE. The sequencing machine was an Illumina HiSeq 2500. A second 7 to 11 cycle PCR used a sample-barcoded 5' primer and a J-beta primer mix. A unique molecular identifier was introduced onto each TCR beta cDNA molecule by a template-switch 5' adaptor carrying 12 random nucleotides. Each sample yielded at least 3 million CDR3-containing paired-end reads. First-strand cDNA synthesis was performed from all RNA using the Mint cDNA synthesis kit, with priming by a TRBC-specific oligonucleotide. After uracil-DNA glycosylase treatment, a first 18-cycle PCR used universal primers M1SS and BC2_uni_R on all cDNA. On the study's bioinformatics: Each sample was normalized by randomly selecting 1 million high-quality reads, each carrying a distinct molecular identifier. Instead of being binned into consensus sequences, reads with shared molecular identifiers were discarded. MiTCR, run with a Q25 quality threshold and the strictest error-elimination algorithm, handled CDR3 identification, clonotype clustering and error correction. A nonparametric unseen species model using Euler transformation provided a lower-bound estimate of total TCR beta diversity. TCRdb ran its own pipeline on the public reads, namely fastp trimming at Q25 and MiXCR clone calling, and kept in-frame beta chains. Each CDR3 protein appears once, grouped with its most common genes and DNA. TCRdb's processing, not the study's, gives the V and J calls here. The sample table lists approximately 830,000 distinct CDR3 sequences, around 62% of them with a count of one. Of the sample, approximately 30% is held by the ten largest clones.

The 40 or so donors, aged 6 to 90 years, were systemically healthy Caucasian individuals from Russia. Each donor gave 8 to 10 milliliters of peripheral blood, drawn into EDTA-treated Vacutainer tubes. Ficoll-Paque density-gradient centrifugation was used to isolate PBMCs, with at least 7 million per sample. Total RNA, at least 5.5 micrograms per sample, was extracted from PBMCs with Trizol reagent. Naive CD45RAhigh/CD27high T cell percentages were measured by flow cytometry on a PBMC aliquot from every donor. Relative to germline, V is missing 5 bases and J is missing 11 bases, with 13 bases of the junction outside any gene match. CDR1 and CDR2 were assigned from the germline V gene (reference sequence) as PRHDT and FYEKMQ. Including the terminal cysteine and phenylalanine, the CDR3 comprises 16 residues. This entry keeps only the CDR3 DNA: 48 bases, framed from base 1.

This TCR came from a man younger than 40 in good health. Sequenced sample: blood. This chain is built from TRBV13 and TRBJ2-5, with 14 central nucleotides matching TRBD2. Read as DNA, the sequence is TGTGCCAGCAGCCTGGGACTAGCGGGGGAGGTCAATGAGCAGTACTTC. This yields the protein CASSLGLAGEVNEQYF.